The rows below give T cell receptor beta chains drawn from one sample of a study of OX40 agonist ivuxolimab in advanced cancers. Here immunoSEQ multiplex PCR was the method, and the copy in TCRdb shows in-frame clones only, minus some. Counted here are tens of thousands of clones, 88% occurring once; the ten biggest clones make up about 1%. The specimen was CD4+ or CD8+ T cells sorted from blood, collected in a trial of the OX40 agonist ivuxolimab. These receptors were taken from an adult with an advanced solid tumor such as melanoma, head and neck, liver or kidney cancer. The CDR3 runs from the conserved cysteine through the conserved F or W. D genes are given only for firm matches. A clone size is listed for some rows: how often the clone was seen (once, few, many), or a class if it is expanded.

j_call | v_call | clone_size | d_call | cdr3_nt | cdr3_aa
TRBJ1-1 | TRBV14 | few | NA | TGTGCCAGCAGCCTCAACTTTATGATGAACACTGAAGCTTTCTTT | CASSLNFMMNTEAFF
TRBJ2-2 | TRBV9 | NA | TRBD1 | TGTGCCAGCCGGACAGGCCAGAACACCGGGGAGCTGTTTTTT | CASRTGQNTGELFF
TRBJ1-2 | TRBV28 | NA | NA | TGTGCCAGCAGTCGGGACCTTAACTATGGCTACACCTTC | CASSRDLNYGYTF
TRBJ2-2 | TRBV18 | NA | NA | TGTGCCAGCTCAGCGTGGGGTCCGAACACCGGGGAGCTGTTTTTT | CASSAWGPNTGELFF
TRBJ2-7 | TRBV5-4 | NA | TRBD2 | TGTGCCAGCAGCTTGGGGCGGGAGGGCTGGTACGAGCAGTACTTC | CASSLGREGWYEQYF
TRBJ2-1 | TRBV6-1 | NA | NA | TGTGCCAGCTCCGGGACCGCCAACAATGAGCAGTTCTTC | CASSGTANNEQFF
TRBJ1-2 | TRBV4-3 | NA | NA | TGCGCCAGCAGCCAAGATCGGTCTTATGGCTACACCTTC | CASSQDRSYGYTF
TRBJ1-1 | TRBV10-3 | NA | NA | TGTGCCATCAGTGAAGGAGGTGGCCTATTGAACACTGAAGCTTTCTTT | CAISEGGGLLNTEAFF
TRBJ2-3 | TRBV5-6 | NA | NA | TGTGCCAGCAGCTTGGCCTGGGGCACAGATACGCAGTATTTT | CASSLAWGTDTQYF
TRBJ2-3 | TRBV4-1 | once | TRBD1 | TGCGCCAGCAGCCTTAGTGGACAGGGGGCGCGTGATACGCAGTATTTT | CASSLSGQGARDTQYF
TRBJ1-1 | TRBV5-4 | NA | NA | TGTGCCAGCAGCTTGGGCCCCAGCACTGAAGCTTTCTTT | CASSLGPSTEAFF
TRBJ1-2 | TRBV20-1 | NA | NA | TGCAGTGCACAACAGGCCTATGGCTACACCTTC | CSAQQAYGYTF
TRBJ2-6 | TRBV11-3 | NA | TRBD1 | TGTGCCAGCAGCTCCAAAAAGGGGGCGCAAGGGGCCAACGTCCTGACTTTC | CASSSKKGAQGANVLTF
TRBJ2-7 | TRBV11-3 | NA | NA | TGTGCCAGCAGCCCCCCAGCGGCTCCCAACGAGCAGTACTTC | CASSPPAAPNEQYF
TRBJ1-5 | TRBV6-1 | NA | NA | TGTGCCAGCATCAGGGAATGGGGTCAGCCCCAGCATTTT | CASIREWGQPQHF
TRBJ2-1 | TRBV4-2 | NA | TRBD2 | TGTGCCAGCAGCCAAGATCGGGGGACTAGCGGGAGGGCCGCTGAGCAGTTCTTC | CASSQDRGTSGRAAEQFF
TRBJ1-5 | TRBV5-4 | NA | TRBD1 | TGTGCCAGCAGCCTGGACAGGGGGCTGGGTCAGCCCCAGCATTTT | CASSLDRGLGQPQHF
TRBJ2-4 | TRBV11-3 | NA | TRBD1 | TGTGCCAGCAGCCCAAAGACAGGGGGCAGAAACATTCAGTACTTC | CASSPKTGGRNIQYF
TRBJ2-1 | TRBV5-4 | NA | TRBD2 | TGTGCCAGCAGCTTGGGGCTAGCGGGGACTGAGCAGTTCTTC | CASSLGLAGTEQFF
TRBJ2-3 | TRBV2 | once | NA | TGTGCCAGCGCGGCTAGCTGGACAGATACGCAGTATTTT | CASAASWTDTQYF
TRBJ2-7 | TRBV28 | NA | NA | TGTGCCAGCTGTACTGGACGGGCACTCTCCTACGAGCAGTACTTC | CASCTGRALSYEQYF
TRBJ1-1 | TRBV18 | once | TRBD1 | TGTGCCAGCTCACCGGGACAGGGGAACACTGAAGCTTTCTTT | CASSPGQGNTEAFF
TRBJ2-7 | TRBV27 | NA | NA | TGTGCCAGCAGTTTGAAGGGACTCACCTACGAGCAGTACTTC | CASSLKGLTYEQYF
TRBJ1-1 | TRBV4-1 | NA | NA | TGCGCCAGCAGCCATCCCCCCGGCAACACTGAAGCTTTCTTT | CASSHPPGNTEAFF
TRBJ1-2 | TRBV11-2 | NA | NA | TGTGCCAGCAGCTTAGACAACCTCGGAGGCTACACCTTC | CASSLDNLGGYTF
TRBJ2-7 | TRBV7-2 | NA | NA | TGTGCCAGCAGCTTAGCCCGGACAGAAGGGGACGAGCAGTACTTC | CASSLARTEGDEQYF
TRBJ2-3 | TRBV19 | NA | TRBD2 | TGTGCCAGTAGTTCACTCGCCCGGACTAGAGGCACAGATACGCAGTATTTT | CASSSLARTRGTDTQYF
TRBJ2-7 | TRBV4-3 | NA | NA | TGCGCCAGCAGCCCAGGCGGCCTCGAGCAGTACTTC | CASSPGGLEQYF
TRBJ1-1 | TRBV29-1 | NA | NA | TGCAGCGTTGGGGGGGCGATGAACACTGAAGCTTTCTTT | CSVGGAMNTEAFF
TRBJ1-4 | TRBV5-1 | NA | NA | TGCGCCAGCAGCTCCCAGGGGCTTAATGAAAAACTGTTTTTT | CASSSQGLNEKLFF
TRBJ2-7 | TRBV28 | NA | TRBD1 | TGTGCCAGCAGTTCGGACAGGGGGCGCATCTACGAGCAGTACTTC | CASSSDRGRIYEQYF
TRBJ1-2 | TRBV6-6 | NA | NA | TGTGCCAGCAGTTACCCGGCGGGTGCTAACTATGGCTACACCTTC | CASSYPAGANYGYTF
TRBJ1-5 | TRBV19 | NA | TRBD1 | TGTGCCAGTAGTATAGGGGACAGATTCAATCAGCCCCAGCATTTT | CASSIGDRFNQPQHF
TRBJ1-2 | TRBV18 | NA | NA | TGTGCCAGCTCAGATGGGAACTATGGCTACACCTTC | CASSDGNYGYTF
TRBJ2-1 | TRBV7-9 | NA | NA | TGTGCCAGCAGCTTAGCGGCCCGGGGGCAGTTCTTC | CASSLAARGQFF
TRBJ1-5 | TRBV10-3 | NA | NA | TGTGCCATCAGTGAGGTAGGGCCCTCGGGCAATCAGCCCCAGCATTTT | CAISEVGPSGNQPQHF
TRBJ2-5 | TRBV15 | NA | TRBD2 | TGTGCCACCAGCAGAAGACTAGCGGGCCAAGAGACCCAGTACTTC | CATSRRLAGQETQYF
TRBJ1-6 | TRBV5-8 | NA | NA | TGTGCCAGCAGCTTGCCGGGGAGATCACCCCTCCACTTT | CASSLPGRSPLHF
TRBJ2-7 | TRBV5-6 | NA | NA | TGTGCCAGCAGCTTTAGACGCGAGCAGTACTTC | CASSFRREQYF
TRBJ2-2 | TRBV27 | NA | TRBD1 | TGTGCCAGCTTTTCGACAGGGGAAACCGGGGAGCTGTTTTTT | CASFSTGETGELFF
TRBJ1-2 | TRBV4-2 | NA | TRBD1 | TGTGCCAGCAGCCAAGATGGGACAGTTCTAAACTATGGCTACACCTTC | CASSQDGTVLNYGYTF
TRBJ1-1 | TRBV2 | NA | NA | TGTGCCAGCAGTGGGGACGGTTATACTGAAGCTTTCTTT | CASSGDGYTEAFF
TRBJ2-1 | TRBV10-3 | NA | TRBD2 | TGTGCCATCACCCGGACTAGCGGGAGGGAGGTTTACAATGAGCAGTTCTTC | CAITRTSGREVYNEQFF
TRBJ1-2 | TRBV2 | NA | NA | TGTGCCAGCAGTGTTAGAACAGCCTTTATGGGCTACACCTTC | CASSVRTAFMGYTF
TRBJ1-2 | TRBV28 | NA | NA | TGTGCCAGCAGTACCCCCGACAGGCTCAACTATGGCTACACCTTC | CASSTPDRLNYGYTF
TRBJ2-1 | TRBV5-8 | NA | TRBD2 | TGTGCCAGCAGCTTGGGACTAGCGGGATTGGAGCAGTTCTTC | CASSLGLAGLEQFF
TRBJ2-1 | TRBV5-1 | NA | TRBD2 | TGCGCCAGCAGGGCCTCGGGGCCTAGCGGGAGTTTGTCCTACAATGAGCAGTTCTTC | CASRASGPSGSLSYNEQFF
TRBJ2-3 | TRBV19 | NA | NA | TGTGCCAGTAGTATAGGATGGGGGACAGATACGCAGTATTTT | CASSIGWGTDTQYF
TRBJ2-5 | TRBV18 | NA | NA | TGTGCCAGCTCACCAGGGGATCTGGCAGCCGAGACCCAGTACTTC | CASSPGDLAAETQYF
TRBJ1-1 | TRBV29-1 | NA | NA | TGCAGCGAGAGGACGAACACTGAAGCTTTCTTT | CSERTNTEAFF
TRBJ2-5 | TRBV11-2 | NA | TRBD1 | TGTGCCAGCAGCTTCCGGGGACAGGGGATGAGGGAGACCCAGTACTTC | CASSFRGQGMRETQYF
TRBJ1-1 | TRBV10-3 | NA | NA | TGTGCCATCAGCCGCGCCTTATTAGGGAACACTGAAGCTTTCTTT | CAISRALLGNTEAFF
TRBJ2-7 | TRBV18 | NA | TRBD1 | TGTGCCAGCTCACCAGGCCCCGCAGGGGGAGAGCAGTACTTC | CASSPGPAGGEQYF
TRBJ2-3 | TRBV5-5 | NA | NA | TGTGCCAGCAGCTTCTCGAAGGGGACAGATACGCAGTATTTT | CASSFSKGTDTQYF
TRBJ2-2 | TRBV6-6 | NA | TRBD1 | TGTGCCAGCAGTTACGAGGGGGCGGGCACCGGGGAGCTGTTTTTT | CASSYEGAGTGELFF
TRBJ1-6 | TRBV11-1 | few | TRBD1 | TGTGCCAGCAGCTCGGACAGGAATTCACCCCTCCACTTT | CASSSDRNSPLHF
TRBJ2-1 | TRBV28 | NA | TRBD1 | TGTGCTAGCAGGGGCCCCGGACAGGGGGTCATGAATGAGCAGTTCTTC | CASRGPGQGVMNEQFF